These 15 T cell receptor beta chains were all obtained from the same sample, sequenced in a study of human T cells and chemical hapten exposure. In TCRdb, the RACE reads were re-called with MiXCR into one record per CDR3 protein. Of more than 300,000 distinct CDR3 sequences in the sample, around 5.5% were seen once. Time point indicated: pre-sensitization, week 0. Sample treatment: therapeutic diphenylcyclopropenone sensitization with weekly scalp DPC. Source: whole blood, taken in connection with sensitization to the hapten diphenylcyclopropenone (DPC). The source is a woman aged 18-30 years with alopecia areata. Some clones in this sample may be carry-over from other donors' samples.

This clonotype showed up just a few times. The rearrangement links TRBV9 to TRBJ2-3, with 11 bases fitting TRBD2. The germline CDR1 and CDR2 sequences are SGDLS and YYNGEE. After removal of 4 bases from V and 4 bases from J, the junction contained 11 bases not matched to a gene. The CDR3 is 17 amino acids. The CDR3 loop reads CASSPRRLAGGPDTQYF. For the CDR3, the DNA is TGTGCCAGCAGCCCGAGGAGGCTAGCGGGGGGTCCAGATACGCAGTATTTT. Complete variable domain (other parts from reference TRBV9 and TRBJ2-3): DSGVTQTPKHLITATGQRVTLRCSPRSGDLSVYWYQQSLDQGLQFLIQYYNGEERAKGNILERFSAQQFPDLHSELNLSSLELGDSALYFCASSPRRLAGGPDTQYFGPGTRLTVL.

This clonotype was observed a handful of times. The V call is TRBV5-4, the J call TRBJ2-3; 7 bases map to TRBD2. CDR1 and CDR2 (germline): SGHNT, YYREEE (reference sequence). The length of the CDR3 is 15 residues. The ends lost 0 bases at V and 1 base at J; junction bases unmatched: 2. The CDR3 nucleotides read TGTGCCAGCAGCTTGGGGAGCGGGGGCACAGATACGCAGTATTTT. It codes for CASSLGSGGTDTQYF.

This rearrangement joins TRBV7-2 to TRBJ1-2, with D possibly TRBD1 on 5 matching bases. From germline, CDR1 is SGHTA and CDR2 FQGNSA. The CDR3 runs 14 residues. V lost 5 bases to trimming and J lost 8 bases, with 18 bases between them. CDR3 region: CASSRQTGSWGYTF. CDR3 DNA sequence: TGTGCCAGCAGCCGACAAACAGGATCGTGGGGCTACACCTTC.

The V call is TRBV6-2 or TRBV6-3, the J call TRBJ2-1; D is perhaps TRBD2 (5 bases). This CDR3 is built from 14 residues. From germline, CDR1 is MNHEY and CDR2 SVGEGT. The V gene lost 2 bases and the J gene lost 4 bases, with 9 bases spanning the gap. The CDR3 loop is CASSYPGKYNEQFF. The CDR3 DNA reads TGTGCCAGCAGTTACCCGGGGAAGTACAATGAGCAGTTCTTC.

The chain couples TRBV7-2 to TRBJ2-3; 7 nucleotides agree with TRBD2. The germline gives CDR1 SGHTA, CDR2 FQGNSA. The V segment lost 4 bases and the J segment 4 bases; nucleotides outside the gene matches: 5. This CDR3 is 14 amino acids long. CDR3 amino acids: CASSYSSGPDTQYF. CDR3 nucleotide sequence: TGTGCCAGCAGCTACTCTAGCGGTCCAGATACGCAGTATTTT.

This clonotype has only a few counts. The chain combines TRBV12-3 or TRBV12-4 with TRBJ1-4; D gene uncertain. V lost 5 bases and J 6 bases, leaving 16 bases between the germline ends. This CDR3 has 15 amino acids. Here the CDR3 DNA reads TGTGCCAGCAGTCCCGAGGGTGCGGGTCATGAAAAACTGTTTTTT. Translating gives CASSPEGAGHEKLFF.

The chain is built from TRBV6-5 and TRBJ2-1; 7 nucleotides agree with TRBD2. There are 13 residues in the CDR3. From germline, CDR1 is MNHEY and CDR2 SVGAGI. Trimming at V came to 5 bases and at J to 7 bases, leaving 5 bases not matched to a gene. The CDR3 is CASSAGTNNEQFF. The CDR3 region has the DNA TGTGCCAGCAGTGCCGGGACTAATAATGAGCAGTTCTTC.

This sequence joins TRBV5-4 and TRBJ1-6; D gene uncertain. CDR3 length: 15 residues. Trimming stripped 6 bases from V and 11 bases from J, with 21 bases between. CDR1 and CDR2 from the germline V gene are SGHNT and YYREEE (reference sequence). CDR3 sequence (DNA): TGTGCCAGCACCCGGAAACGAGACCTTACCACACCCCTCCACTTT. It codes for CASTRKRDLTTPLHF.

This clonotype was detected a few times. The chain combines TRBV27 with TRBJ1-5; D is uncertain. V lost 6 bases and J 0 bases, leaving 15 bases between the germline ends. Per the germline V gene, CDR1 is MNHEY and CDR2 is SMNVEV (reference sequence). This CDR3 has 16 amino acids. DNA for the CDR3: TGTGCCAGCAGACCAGGTTCTACGGTTAGCAATCAGCCCCAGCATTTT. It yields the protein CASRPGSTVSNQPQHF.

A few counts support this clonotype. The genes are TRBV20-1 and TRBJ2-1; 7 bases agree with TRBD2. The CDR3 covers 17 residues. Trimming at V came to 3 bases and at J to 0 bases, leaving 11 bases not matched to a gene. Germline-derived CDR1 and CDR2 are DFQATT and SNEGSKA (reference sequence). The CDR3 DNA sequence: TGCAGTGCTAGCGGGGGGTCCCCCAGAGGCTCCTACAATGAGCAGTTCTTC. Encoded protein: CSASGGSPRGSYNEQFF.

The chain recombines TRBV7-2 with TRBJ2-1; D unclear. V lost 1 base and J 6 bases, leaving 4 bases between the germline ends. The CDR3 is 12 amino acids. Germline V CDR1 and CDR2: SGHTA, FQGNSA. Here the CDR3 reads CASSLVRNEQFF. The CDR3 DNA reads TGTGCCAGCAGCTTAGTTCGCAATGAGCAGTTCTTC.

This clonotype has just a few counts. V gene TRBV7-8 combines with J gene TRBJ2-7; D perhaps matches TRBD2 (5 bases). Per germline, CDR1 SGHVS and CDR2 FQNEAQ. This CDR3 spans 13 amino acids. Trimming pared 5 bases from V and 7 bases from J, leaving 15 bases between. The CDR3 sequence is CASSARTPWEQYF. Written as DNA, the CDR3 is TGTGCCAGCAGCGCAAGGACTCCTTGGGAGCAGTACTTC. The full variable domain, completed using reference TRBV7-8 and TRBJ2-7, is GAGVSQSPRYKVAKRGQDVALRCDPISGHVSLFWYQQALGQGPEFLTYFQNEAQLDKSGLPSDRFFAERPEGSVSTLKIQRTQQEDSAVYLCASSARTPWEQYFGPGTRLTVT.

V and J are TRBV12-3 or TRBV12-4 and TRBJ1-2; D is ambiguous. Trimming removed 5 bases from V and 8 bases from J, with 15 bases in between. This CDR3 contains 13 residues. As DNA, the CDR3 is TGTGCCAGCAGTCCCGTCTCCGCTCCCGGCTACACCTTC. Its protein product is CASSPVSAPGYTF.

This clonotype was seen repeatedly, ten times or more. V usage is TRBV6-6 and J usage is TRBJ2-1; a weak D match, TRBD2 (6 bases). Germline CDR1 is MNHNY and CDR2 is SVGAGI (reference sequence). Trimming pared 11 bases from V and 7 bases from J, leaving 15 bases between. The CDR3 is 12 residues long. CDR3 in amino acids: CAGSRGINEQFF. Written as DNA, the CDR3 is TGTGCCGGATCCCGGGGGATAAATGAGCAGTTCTTC.

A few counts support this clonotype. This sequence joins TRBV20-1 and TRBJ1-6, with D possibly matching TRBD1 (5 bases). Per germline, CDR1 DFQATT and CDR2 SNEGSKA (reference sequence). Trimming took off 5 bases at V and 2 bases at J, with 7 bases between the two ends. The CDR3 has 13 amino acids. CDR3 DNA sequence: TGCAGTGCTCCGGACACCTATAATTCACCCCTCCACTTT. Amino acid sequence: CSAPDTYNSPLHF.